This T cell receptor (beta chain) was identified in a study of blood T cell repertoires in COVID-19. About the research overall: Researchers got acute and convalescent COVID-19 samples from the United States, Italy and Spain. The cDNA or gDNA used as material had been derived from T cells, B-cell-depleted T cells, or PBMCs.

V lost 2 bases, J lost 3 bases, and 5 bases stayed unmatched. The CDR3 has 15 residues. The V gene's germline CDR1 is MNHEY and CDR2 SVGAGI. Authors' analysis steps: Amplification from reference gene primers served as the basis for estimated nucleated cell counts. Here immunoSEQ multiplex PCR was the method, and the copy in TCRdb shows in-frame clones only, minus some. V and J calls and clone size are those listed in that table; D and trimming were worked out from the DNA. The sample includes around 68,000 clones, roughly 93% seen only once; the top ten take less than 2%. The sequence was obtained from a human donor in a cohort sampled during active COVID-19. Sequenced material: peripheral blood. This chain connects TRBV6-5 to TRBJ2-7; TRBD1 aligns across 9 bases. CDR3 in amino acids: CASSYHGTGFYEQYF. CDR3 nucleotide sequence: TGTGCCAGCAGTTACCACGGGACAGGGTTCTACGAGCAGTACTTC.